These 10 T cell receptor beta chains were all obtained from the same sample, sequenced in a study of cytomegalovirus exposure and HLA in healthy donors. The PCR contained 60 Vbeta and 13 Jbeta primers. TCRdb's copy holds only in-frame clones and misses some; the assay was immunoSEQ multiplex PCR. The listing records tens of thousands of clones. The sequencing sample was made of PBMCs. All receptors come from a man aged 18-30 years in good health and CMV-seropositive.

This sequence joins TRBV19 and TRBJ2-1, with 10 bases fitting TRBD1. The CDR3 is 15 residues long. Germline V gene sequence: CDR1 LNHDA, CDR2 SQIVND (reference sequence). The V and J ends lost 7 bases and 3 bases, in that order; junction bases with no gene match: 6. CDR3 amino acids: CASTETGGDYNEQFF. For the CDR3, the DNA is TGTGCCAGTACAGAGACAGGGGGCGACTACAATGAGCAGTTCTTC.

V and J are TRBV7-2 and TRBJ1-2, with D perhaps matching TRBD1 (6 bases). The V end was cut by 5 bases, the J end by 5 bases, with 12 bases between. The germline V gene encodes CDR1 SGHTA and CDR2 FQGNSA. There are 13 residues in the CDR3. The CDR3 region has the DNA TGTGCCAGCAGCCCCGGGACATCTTATGGCTACACCTTC. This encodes CASSPGTSYGYTF.

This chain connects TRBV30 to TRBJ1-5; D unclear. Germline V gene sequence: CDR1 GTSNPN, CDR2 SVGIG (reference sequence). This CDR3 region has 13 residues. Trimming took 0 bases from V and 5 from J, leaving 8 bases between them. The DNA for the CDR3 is TGTGCCTGGAGTGTAATTTCTGATCAGCCCCAGCATTTT. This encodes CAWSVISDQPQHF.

The CDR3 spells CASSPNRGDGYTF. The CDR3 DNA follows: TGTGCCAGCAGCCCCAACCGGGGGGATGGCTACACCTTC. V and J are TRBV7-9 and TRBJ1-2, with D possibly being TRBD1 (5 bases). The CDR3 extends over 13 amino acids. In germline, CDR1 is SEHNR, CDR2 FQNEAQ (reference sequence). The germline V and J ends were trimmed by 5 bases and 6 bases, with 13 bases remaining between them.

The DNA for the CDR3 is TGTGCCAGCAGTCTGGGGGCGAAGGGTGAAAAACTGTTTTTT. Translating it yields CASSLGAKGEKLFF. This chain uses TRBV28 with TRBJ1-4, with D possibly being TRBD1 (6 bases). Trimming pared 5 bases from V and 7 bases from J, leaving 14 bases between. CDR1 is MDHEN, CDR2 SYDVKM, per germline. The CDR3 extends over 14 amino acids. The variable domain in full, completed from reference TRBV28 and TRBJ1-4, reads DVKVTQSSRYLVKRTGEKVFLECVQDMDHENMFWYRQDPGLGLRLIYFSYDVKMKEKGDIPEGYSVSREKKERFSLILESASTNQTSMYLCASSLGAKGEKLFFGSGTQLSVL.

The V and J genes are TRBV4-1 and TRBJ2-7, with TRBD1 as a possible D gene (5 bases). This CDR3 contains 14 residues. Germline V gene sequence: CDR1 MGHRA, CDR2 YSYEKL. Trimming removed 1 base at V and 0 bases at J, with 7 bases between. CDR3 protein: CASSQVGASYEQYF. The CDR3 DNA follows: TGCGCCAGCAGCCAAGTAGGGGCCTCCTACGAGCAGTACTTC.

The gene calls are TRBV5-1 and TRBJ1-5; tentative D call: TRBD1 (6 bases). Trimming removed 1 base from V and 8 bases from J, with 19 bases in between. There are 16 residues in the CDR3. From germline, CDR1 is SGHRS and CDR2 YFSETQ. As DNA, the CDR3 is TGCGCCAGCAGCTTGAGCGGACAGTACCTCGGAGAGCCCCAGCATTTT. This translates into CASSLSGQYLGEPQHF.

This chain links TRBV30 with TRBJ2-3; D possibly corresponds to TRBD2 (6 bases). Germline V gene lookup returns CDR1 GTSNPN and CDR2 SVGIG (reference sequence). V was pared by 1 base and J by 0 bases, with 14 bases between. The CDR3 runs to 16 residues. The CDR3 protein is CAWSALGRGSTDTQYF. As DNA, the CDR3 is TGTGCCTGGAGTGCTCTCGGGCGGGGAAGCACAGATACGCAGTATTTT.

The CDR3 DNA reads as TGTGCCAGCAGCCCCCGGACAGGCTCCTACGAGCAGTACTTC. Protein: CASSPRTGSYEQYF. The chain joins TRBV9 to TRBJ2-7, with TRBD1 matching 7 bases. The CDR3 consists of 14 residues. The trim removed 4 bases at V and 0 bases at J, leaving 4 bases unmatched. Looked up from germline, CDR1 is SGDLS and CDR2 is YYNGEE.

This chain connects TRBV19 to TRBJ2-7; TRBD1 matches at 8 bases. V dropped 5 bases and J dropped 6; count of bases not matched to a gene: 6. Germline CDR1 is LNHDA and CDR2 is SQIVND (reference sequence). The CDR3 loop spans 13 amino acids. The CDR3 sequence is CASSLGTGGEQYF. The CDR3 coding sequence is TGTGCCAGTAGTCTCGGGACAGGTGGCGAGCAGTACTTC. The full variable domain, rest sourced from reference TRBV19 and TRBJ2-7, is DGGITQSPKYLFRKEGQNVTLSCEQNLNHDAMYWYRQDPGQGLRLIYYSQIVNDFQKGDIAEGYSVSREKKESFPLTVTSAQKNPTAFYLCASSLGTGGEQYFGPGTRLTVT.